The 7 T cell receptor beta chains reported below all come from one sample, sequenced in a study of patients and donors after allogeneic stem cell transplantation. TCRdb analysed the RT-PCR reads with MiXCR anew, one entry per CDR3 protein. The sample includes about a million distinct CDR3 sequences, approximately 18% seen only once; the top ten take approximately 5.9%. The sequencing sample was made of blood, either unsorted or a sorted T cell fraction (not recorded which). The receptors originated from a human donor who was either an allogeneic HSCT recipient or a stem cell or donor lymphocyte infusion donor (not recorded which). It is not recorded whose cells these are; they may come from a transplant donor.

This sequence joins TRBV4-1 and TRBJ1-2; 7 bases are a match to TRBD1. Trimming removed 3 bases from V and 4 bases from J; junction bases left unmatched: 11. Germline V lookup: CDR1 MGHRA, CDR2 YSYEKL. This CDR3 has 16 amino acids. In nucleotides, the CDR3 is TGCGCCAGCAGCCACCCTGGGACAGCTAAGAGCTATGGCTACACCTTC. This gives the protein CASSHPGTAKSYGYTF.

This clonotype was seen many times. The chain combines TRBV10-3 with TRBJ1-5; D gene ambiguous. The CDR3 is 17 amino acids. V was clipped by 4 bases and J by 0 bases, with 16 bases between them. Germline CDR1 and CDR2: ENHRY and SYGVKD. CDR3 residues: CAISGSNERYSNQPQHF. The CDR3 DNA follows: TGTGCCATCAGTGGGAGCAACGAACGTTATAGCAATCAGCCCCAGCATTTT.

This clonotype was seen only a few times. This chain uses TRBV5-5 with TRBJ1-1; D ambiguous. This CDR3 is built from 14 residues. V was pared by 1 base and J by 4 bases, with 11 bases between. Germline V gene data show CDR1 as SGHKS and CDR2 as YYEKEE (reference sequence). The CDR3 coding sequence is TGTGCCAGCAGCTTGTTACAGAAGGGCACTGAAGCTTTCTTT. Translation gives CASSLLQKGTEAFF.

In its sample, this clonotype was seen a few times. The rearrangement uses TRBV24-1 and TRBJ2-5; 7 bases agree with TRBD1. Losses at the gene ends were 7 bases for V and 2 bases for J; bases not matched to a gene: 9. The CDR3 extends over 15 amino acids. In germline, CDR1 is KGHDR, CDR2 SFDVKD. The CDR3 coding sequence is TGTGCCACCAGCCGGTCGGACAGGCCACAAGAGACCCAGTACTTC. As protein: CATSRSDRPQETQYF.

The rearrangement links TRBV5-1 to TRBJ2-5; 9 bases align to TRBD2. The CDR3 extends over 16 amino acids. The J segment lost 5 bases and the V segment lost 2 bases, leaving 10 bases of the junction unmatched. Germline V gene sequence: CDR1 SGHRS, CDR2 YFSETQ. CDR3 amino acids: CASSLPQGLAGETQYF. For the CDR3, the DNA is TGCGCCAGCAGCTTACCTCAGGGACTAGCAGGGGAGACCCAGTACTTC.

The chain couples TRBV11-2 to TRBJ2-2; a possible D gene is TRBD1 (6 bases). CDR1 and CDR2 from the germline V gene are SGHAT and FQNNGV. Deletions cut 1 base from V and 0 bases from J, with 9 bases between. This CDR3 has 16 amino acids. For the CDR3, the DNA is TGTGCCAGCAGCTTAGTGGGACACCCGAACACCGGGGAGCTGTTTTTT. Its protein product is CASSLVGHPNTGELFF.

The rearrangement joins TRBV13 to TRBJ2-5; D gene uncertain. Looked up from germline, CDR1 is PRHDT and CDR2 is FYEKMQ (reference sequence). This CDR3 has 12 residues. The germline V and J ends were trimmed by 5 bases and 7 bases, with 11 bases remaining between them. CDR3: CASSLDPRTQYF. CDR3 in DNA: TGTGCCAGCAGCCTAGACCCTCGGACCCAGTACTTC.